Described below is a single T cell receptor (beta chain) sequence and its context. The antigen is not known. The sample belongs to a study of circulating CD8 cells and anti-PD-1 response in melanoma. Whole-study results and caveats: Subset repertoires were largely private at M1, with under 7.5% shared. Most experiments lacked replicates.

After removal of 2 bases from V and 8 bases from J, the junction contained 6 bases not matched to a gene. The germline CDR1 and CDR2 sequences are ENHRY and SYGVKD. This CDR3 has 15 amino acids. TCR libraries were prepared from around 14 ng of total RNA with the QIAseq Immune Repertoire TCR panel. TCRdb re-derived calls from the reads in MiXCR, one entry per CDR3 protein. The sample lists fewer than 550 distinct CDR3 sequences, around 10% occurring once. Sorting of live CD3+CD8+TCRalphabeta+ cells by PD-1 and/or TIGIT gave four subsets. The gene calls are TRBV10-3 and TRBJ2-1; 10 bases map to TRBD2. The sequence derives from a human donor with melanoma. Sequenced here: CD8+ T cells from PBMCs, sampled at baseline or after one month of anti-PD-1 therapy (not recorded which). The CDR3: CAISEERGGLDEQFF. CDR3 in DNA: TGTGCCATCAGTGAGGAGCGGGGGGGCCTCGATGAGCAGTTCTTC.